This TCR beta chain was observed in a study of blood T cell repertoires in COVID-19. Turning to the study itself: Samples came from the United States, Italy and Spain, spanning acute and convalescent COVID-19. T cells, B-cell-depleted T cells, or PBMCs provided the cDNA or gDNA that served as material.

Profiling relied on immunoSEQ multiplex PCR, and the TCRdb table lists in-frame clones only, not all of them. This sample has approximately 140,000 clones; about three quarters occur once, and the top ten carry around a sixth. The CDR3 is 14 residues long. V gave up 1 base and J gave up 5 bases; unmatched junction bases: 5. CDR1 is GTSNPN, CDR2 SVGIG, per germline (reference sequence). The specimen was peripheral blood. This TCR derives from a man aged 45 to 65 with acute or convalescent COVID-19. The chain is built from TRBV30 and TRBJ1-5; 7 bases align to TRBD1. The CDR3 protein is CAWSGQGWDQPQHF. The CDR3 region has the DNA TGTGCCTGGAGTGGACAGGGATGGGATCAGCCCCAGCATTTT.